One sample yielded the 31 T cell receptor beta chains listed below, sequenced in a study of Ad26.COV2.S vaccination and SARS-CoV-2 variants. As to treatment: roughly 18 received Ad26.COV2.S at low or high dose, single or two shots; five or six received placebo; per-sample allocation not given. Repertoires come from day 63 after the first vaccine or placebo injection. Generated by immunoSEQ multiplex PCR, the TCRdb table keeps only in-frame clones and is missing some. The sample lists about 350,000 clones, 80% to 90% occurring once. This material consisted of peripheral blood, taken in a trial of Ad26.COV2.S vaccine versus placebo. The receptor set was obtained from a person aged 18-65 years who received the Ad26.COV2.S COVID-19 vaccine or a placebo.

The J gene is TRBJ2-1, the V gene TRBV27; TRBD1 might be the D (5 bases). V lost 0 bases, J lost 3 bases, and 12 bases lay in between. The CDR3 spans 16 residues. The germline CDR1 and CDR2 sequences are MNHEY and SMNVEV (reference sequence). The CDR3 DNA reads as TGTGCCAGCAGTTTATCGGCAGGGTTCGGCTACAATGAGCAGTTCTTC. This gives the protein CASSLSAGFGYNEQFF.

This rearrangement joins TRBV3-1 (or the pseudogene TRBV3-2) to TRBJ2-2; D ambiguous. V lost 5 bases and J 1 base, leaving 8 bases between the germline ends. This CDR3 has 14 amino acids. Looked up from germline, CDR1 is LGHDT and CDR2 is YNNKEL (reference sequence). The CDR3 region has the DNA TGTGCCAGCAGCTCGAAGGGGAACACCGGGGAGCTGTTTTTT. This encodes CASSSKGNTGELFF.

The CDR3 reads CASSDGGAGADTQYF. The CDR3 DNA reads as TGTGCCAGCAGTGATGGGGGGGCGGGGGCAGATACGCAGTATTTT. This sequence joins TRBV2 and TRBJ2-3; D might be TRBD2 (7 bases). Trimming left V 3 bases short and J 4 bases short, with 14 bases between. This CDR3 comprises 15 residues. Germline CDR1 SNHLY, CDR2 FYNNEI.

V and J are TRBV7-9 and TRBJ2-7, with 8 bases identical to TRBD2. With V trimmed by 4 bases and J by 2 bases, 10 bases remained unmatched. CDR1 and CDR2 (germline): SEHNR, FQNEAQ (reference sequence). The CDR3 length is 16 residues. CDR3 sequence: CASSSAGGLGTYEQYF. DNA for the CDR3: TGTGCCAGCAGCTCCGCGGGAGGTTTAGGAACCTACGAGCAGTACTTC.

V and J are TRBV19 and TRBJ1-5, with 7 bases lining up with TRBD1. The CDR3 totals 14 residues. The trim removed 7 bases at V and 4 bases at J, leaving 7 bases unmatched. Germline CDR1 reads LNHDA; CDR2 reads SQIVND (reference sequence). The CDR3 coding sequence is TGTGCCAGTATTTCGGGACAGACTAATCAGCCCCAGCATTTT. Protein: CASISGQTNQPQHF.

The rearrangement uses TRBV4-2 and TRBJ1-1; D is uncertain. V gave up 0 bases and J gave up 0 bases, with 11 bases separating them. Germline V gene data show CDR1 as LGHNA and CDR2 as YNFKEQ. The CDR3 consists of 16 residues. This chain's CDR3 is CASSQDSGEMNTEAFF. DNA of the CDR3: TGTGCCAGCAGCCAAGACAGTGGGGAGATGAACACTGAAGCTTTCTTT.

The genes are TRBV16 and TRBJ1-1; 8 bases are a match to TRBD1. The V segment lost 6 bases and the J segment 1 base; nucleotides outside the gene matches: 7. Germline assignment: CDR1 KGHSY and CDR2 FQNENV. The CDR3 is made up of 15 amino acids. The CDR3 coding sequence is TGTGCCAGCAGACCCGACAGGGGAAAGAACACTGAAGCTTTCTTT. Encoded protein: CASRPDRGKNTEAFF.

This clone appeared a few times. DNA for the CDR3: TGTGCCAGCAGCTTCTTAGCGGGAGCGGGGAATGAGCAGTTCTTC. Amino acid sequence: CASSFLAGAGNEQFF. The chain employs TRBV11-2 and TRBJ2-1, with 9 bases lining up with TRBD2. V trimming: 3 bases; J trimming: 7 bases; junction bases outside the gene matches: 7. The CDR3 consists of 15 residues. CDR1 SGHAT and CDR2 FQNNGV come from the germline V gene.

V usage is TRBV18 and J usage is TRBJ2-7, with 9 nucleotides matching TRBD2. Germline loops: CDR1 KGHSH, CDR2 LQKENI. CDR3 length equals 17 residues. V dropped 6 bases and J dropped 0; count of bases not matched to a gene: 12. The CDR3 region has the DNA TGTGCCAGCTCGATCCTTTCGACTAGCGGAAGCTCCTACGAGCAGTACTTC. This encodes CASSILSTSGSSYEQYF. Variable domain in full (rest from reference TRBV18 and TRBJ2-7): NAGVMQNPRHLVRRRGQEARLRCSPMKGHSHVYWYRQLPEEGLKFMVYLQKENIIDESGMPKERFSAEFPKEGPSILRIQQVVRGDSAAYFCASSILSTSGSSYEQYFGPGTRLTVT.

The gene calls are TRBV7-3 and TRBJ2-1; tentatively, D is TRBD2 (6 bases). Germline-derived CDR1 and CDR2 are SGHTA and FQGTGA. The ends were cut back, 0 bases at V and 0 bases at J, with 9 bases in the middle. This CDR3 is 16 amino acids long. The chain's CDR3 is CASSLTREASYNEQFF. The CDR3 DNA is TGTGCCAGCAGCTTAACGAGGGAGGCCTCCTACAATGAGCAGTTCTTC.

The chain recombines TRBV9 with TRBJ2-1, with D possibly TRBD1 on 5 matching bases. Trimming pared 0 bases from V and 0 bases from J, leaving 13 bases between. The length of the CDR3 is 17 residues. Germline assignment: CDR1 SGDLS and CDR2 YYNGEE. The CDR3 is CASSVDPQAYSYNEQFF. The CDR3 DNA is TGTGCCAGCAGCGTAGACCCACAGGCATACTCCTACAATGAGCAGTTCTTC.

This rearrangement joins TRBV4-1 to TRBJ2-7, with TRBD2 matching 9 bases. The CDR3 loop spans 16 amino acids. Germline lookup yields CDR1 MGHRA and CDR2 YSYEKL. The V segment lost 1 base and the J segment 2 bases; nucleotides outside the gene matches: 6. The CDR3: CASSQAWLAGPYEQYF. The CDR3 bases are TGCGCCAGCAGCCAAGCCTGGCTAGCGGGGCCCTACGAGCAGTACTTC.

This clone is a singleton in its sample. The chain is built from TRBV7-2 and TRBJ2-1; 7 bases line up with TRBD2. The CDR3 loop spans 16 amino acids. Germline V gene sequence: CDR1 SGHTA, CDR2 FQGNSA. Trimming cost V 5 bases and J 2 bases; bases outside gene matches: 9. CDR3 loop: CASSKQPSGAYNEQFF. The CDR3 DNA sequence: TGTGCCAGCAGCAAACAGCCTAGCGGCGCCTACAATGAGCAGTTCTTC.

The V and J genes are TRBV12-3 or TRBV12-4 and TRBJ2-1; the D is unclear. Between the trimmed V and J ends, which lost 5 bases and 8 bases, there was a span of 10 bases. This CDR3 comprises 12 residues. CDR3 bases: TGTGCCAGCAGTCTCTCTAGGGATGAGCAGTTCTTC. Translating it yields CASSLSRDEQFF.

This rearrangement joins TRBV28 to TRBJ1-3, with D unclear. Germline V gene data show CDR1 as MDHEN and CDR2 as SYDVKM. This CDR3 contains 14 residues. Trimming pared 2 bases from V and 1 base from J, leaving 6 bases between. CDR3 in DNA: TGTGCCAGCAGTTTAGTCAGTTCTGGAAACACCATATATTTT. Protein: CASSLVSSGNTIYF. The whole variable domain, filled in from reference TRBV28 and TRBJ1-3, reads DVKVTQSSRYLVKRTGEKVFLECVQDMDHENMFWYRQDPGLGLRLIYFSYDVKMKEKGDIPEGYSVSREKKERFSLILESASTNQTSMYLCASSLVSSGNTIYFGEGSWLTVV.

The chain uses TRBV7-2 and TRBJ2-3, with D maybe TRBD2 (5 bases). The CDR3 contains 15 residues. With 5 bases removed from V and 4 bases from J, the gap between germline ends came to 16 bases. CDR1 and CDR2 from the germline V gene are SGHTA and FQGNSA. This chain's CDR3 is CASSGSGLDSDTQYF. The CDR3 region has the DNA TGTGCCAGCAGCGGCAGTGGATTGGACTCAGATACGCAGTATTTT.

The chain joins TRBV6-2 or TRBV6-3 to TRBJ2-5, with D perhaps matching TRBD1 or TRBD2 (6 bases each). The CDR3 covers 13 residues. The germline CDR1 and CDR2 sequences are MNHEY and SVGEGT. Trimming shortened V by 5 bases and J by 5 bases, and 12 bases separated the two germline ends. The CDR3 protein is CASSLQGRETQYF. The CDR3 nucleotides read TGTGCCAGCAGTCTTCAGGGGAGGGAGACCCAGTACTTC.

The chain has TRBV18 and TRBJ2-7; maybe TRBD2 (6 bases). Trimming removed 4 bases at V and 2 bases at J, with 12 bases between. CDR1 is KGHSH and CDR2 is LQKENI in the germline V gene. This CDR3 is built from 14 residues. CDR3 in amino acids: CASSREALTYEQYF. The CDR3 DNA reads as TGTGCCAGCTCACGGGAGGCCCTCACCTACGAGCAGTACTTC. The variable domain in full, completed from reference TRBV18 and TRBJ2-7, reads NAGVMQNPRHLVRRRGQEARLRCSPMKGHSHVYWYRQLPEEGLKFMVYLQKENIIDESGMPKERFSAEFPKEGPSILRIQQVVRGDSAAYFCASSREALTYEQYFGPGTRLTVT.

This CDR3 reads CATSSVRSPNTEAFF. CDR3 nucleotide sequence: TGTGCCACCAGCAGTGTGAGGAGTCCTAACACTGAAGCTTTCTTT. V and J are TRBV15 and TRBJ1-1, with D hard to call. Trimming took 3 bases from V and 2 from J, leaving 13 bases between them. The V gene's germline CDR1 is LNHNV and CDR2 YYDKDF (reference sequence). There are 15 residues in the CDR3. Together with reference TRBV15 and TRBJ1-1, the CDR3 gives the full variable domain: DAMVIQNPRYQVTQFGKPVTLSCSQTLNHNVMYWYQQKSSQAPKLLFHYYDKDFNNEADTPDNFQSRRPNTSFCFLDIRSPGLGDTAMYLCATSSVRSPNTEAFFGQGTRLTVV.

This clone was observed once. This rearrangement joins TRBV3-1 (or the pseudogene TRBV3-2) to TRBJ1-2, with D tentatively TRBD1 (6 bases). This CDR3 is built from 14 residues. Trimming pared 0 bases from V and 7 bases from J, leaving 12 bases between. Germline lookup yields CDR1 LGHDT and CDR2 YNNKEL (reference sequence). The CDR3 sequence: CASSQDVGAPGYTF. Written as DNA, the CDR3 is TGTGCCAGCAGCCAAGACGTGGGGGCCCCTGGCTACACCTTC.

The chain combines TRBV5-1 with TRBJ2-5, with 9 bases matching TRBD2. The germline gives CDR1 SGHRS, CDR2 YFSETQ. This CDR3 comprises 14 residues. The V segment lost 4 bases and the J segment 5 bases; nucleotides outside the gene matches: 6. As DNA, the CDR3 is TGCGCCAGCAGCCCGGGACTAGCATTGGAGACCCAGTACTTC. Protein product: CASSPGLALETQYF.

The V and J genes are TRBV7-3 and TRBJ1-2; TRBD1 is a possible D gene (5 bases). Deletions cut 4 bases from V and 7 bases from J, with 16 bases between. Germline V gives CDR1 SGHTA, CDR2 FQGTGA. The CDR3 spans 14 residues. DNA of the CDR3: TGTGCCAGCAGCTCGGCGGACAAGGCTGGTGGCTACACCTTC. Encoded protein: CASSSADKAGGYTF. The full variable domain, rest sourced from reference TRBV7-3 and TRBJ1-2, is GAGVSQTPSNKVTEKGKYVELRCDPISGHTALYWYRQSLGQGPEFLIYFQGTGAADDSGLPNDRFFAVRPEGSVSTLKIQRTERGDSAVYLCASSSADKAGGYTFGSGTRLTVV.

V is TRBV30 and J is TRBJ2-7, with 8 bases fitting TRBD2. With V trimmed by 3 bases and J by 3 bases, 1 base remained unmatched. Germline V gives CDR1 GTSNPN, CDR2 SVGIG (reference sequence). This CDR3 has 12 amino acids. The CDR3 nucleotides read TGTGCCTGGAGCCTAGCGGGCTACGAGCAGTACTTC. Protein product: CAWSLAGYEQYF.

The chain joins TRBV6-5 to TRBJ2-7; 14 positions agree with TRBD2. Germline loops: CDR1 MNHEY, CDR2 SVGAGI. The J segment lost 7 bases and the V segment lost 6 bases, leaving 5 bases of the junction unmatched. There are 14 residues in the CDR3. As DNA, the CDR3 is TGTGCCAGCAGCAAGACTAGCGGGAGGGGTGAGCAGTACTTC. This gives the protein CASSKTSGRGEQYF.

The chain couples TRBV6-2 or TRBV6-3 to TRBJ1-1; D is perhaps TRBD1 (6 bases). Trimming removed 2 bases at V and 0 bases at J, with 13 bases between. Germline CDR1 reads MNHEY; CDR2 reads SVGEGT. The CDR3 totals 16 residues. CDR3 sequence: CASSYPIGQMNTEAFF. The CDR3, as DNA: TGTGCCAGCAGTTACCCCATCGGACAGATGAACACTGAAGCTTTCTTT.

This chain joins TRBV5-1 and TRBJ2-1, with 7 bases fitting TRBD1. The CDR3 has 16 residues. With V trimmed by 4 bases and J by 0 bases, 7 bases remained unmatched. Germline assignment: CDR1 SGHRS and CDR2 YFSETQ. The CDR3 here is CASSPQGEISYNEQFF. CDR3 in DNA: TGCGCCAGCAGCCCTCAGGGGGAGATCTCCTACAATGAGCAGTTCTTC.

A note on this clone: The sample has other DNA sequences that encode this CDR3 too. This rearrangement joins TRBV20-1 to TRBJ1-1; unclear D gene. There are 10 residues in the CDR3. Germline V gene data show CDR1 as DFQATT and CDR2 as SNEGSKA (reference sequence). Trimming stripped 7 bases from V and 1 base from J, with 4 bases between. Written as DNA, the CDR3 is TGCAGTGTGGGGAACACTGAAGCTTTCTTT. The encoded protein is CSVGNTEAFF.

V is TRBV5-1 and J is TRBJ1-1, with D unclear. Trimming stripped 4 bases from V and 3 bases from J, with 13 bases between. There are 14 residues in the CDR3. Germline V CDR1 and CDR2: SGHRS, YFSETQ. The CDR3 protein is CASSPARADTEAFF. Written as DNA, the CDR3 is TGCGCCAGCAGCCCCGCAAGGGCGGACACTGAAGCTTTCTTT.

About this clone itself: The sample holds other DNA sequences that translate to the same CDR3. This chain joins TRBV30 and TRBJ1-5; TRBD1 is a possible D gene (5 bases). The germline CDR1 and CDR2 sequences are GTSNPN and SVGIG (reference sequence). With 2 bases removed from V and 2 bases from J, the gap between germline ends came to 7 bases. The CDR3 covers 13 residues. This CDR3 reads CAWSLQGNQPQHF. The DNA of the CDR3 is TGTGCCTGGAGTCTACAGGGCAATCAGCCCCAGCATTTT.

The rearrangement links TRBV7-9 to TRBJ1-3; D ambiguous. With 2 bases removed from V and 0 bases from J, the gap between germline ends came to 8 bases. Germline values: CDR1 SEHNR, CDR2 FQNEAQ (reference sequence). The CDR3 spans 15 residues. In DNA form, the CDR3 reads TGTGCCAGCAGCTTATCGAGTCCCTCTGGAAACACCATATATTTT. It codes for CASSLSSPSGNTIYF.

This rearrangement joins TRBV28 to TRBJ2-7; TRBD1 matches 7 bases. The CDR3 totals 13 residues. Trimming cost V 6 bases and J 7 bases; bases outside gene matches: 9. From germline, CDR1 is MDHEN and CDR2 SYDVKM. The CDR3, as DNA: TGTGCCAGCAGACAGGGGATATCTAGGGAGCAGTACTTC. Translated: CASRQGISREQYF.